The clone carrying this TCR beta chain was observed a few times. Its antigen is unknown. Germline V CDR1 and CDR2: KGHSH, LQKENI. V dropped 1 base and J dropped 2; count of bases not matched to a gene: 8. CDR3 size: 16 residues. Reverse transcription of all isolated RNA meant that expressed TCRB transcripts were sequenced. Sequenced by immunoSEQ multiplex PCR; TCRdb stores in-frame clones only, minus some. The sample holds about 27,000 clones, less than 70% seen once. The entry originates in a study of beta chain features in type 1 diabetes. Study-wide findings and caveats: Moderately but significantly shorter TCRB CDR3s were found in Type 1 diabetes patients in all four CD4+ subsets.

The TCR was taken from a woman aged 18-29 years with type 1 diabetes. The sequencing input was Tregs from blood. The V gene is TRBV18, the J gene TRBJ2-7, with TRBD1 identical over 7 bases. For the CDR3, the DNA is TGTGCCAGCTCACCACAGATAGGACAGGCCGCCTACGAGCAGTACTTC. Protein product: CASSPQIGQAAYEQYF. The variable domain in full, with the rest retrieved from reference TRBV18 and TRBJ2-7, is NAGVMQNPRHLVRRRGQEARLRCSPMKGHSHVYWYRQLPEEGLKFMVYLQKENIIDESGMPKERFSAEFPKEGPSILRIQQVVRGDSAAYFCASSPQIGQAAYEQYFGPGTRLTVT.